The 18 T cell receptor beta chains below come from one sample, sequenced in a study of OX40 agonist ivuxolimab in advanced cancers. The assay was immunoSEQ multiplex PCR, and TCRdb's table has in-frame clones only and misses some. The sample includes about 76,000 clones, approximately 87% of them seen just once. Sequenced material: CD4+ or CD8+ T cells sorted from blood, taken in a trial of the OX40 agonist ivuxolimab. The receptors here all came from an adult with an advanced solid tumor such as melanoma, head and neck, liver or kidney cancer.

The rearrangement uses TRBV18 and TRBJ2-3, with 8 bases identical to TRBD2. Germline V gene data show CDR1 as KGHSH and CDR2 as LQKENI. CDR3 length equals 16 residues. J lost 2 bases, V lost 3 bases, and 7 bases had no gene match. As DNA, the CDR3 is TGTGCCAGCTCACCTGGAGCGGGAGTCCTCACAGATACGCAGTATTTT. Encoded protein: CASSPGAGVLTDTQYF.

V and J are TRBV5-1 and TRBJ2-6; a weak D match, TRBD1 (5 bases). CDR1 SGHRS and CDR2 YFSETQ come from the germline V gene. This CDR3 is built from 14 residues. Trimming removed 5 bases from V and 1 base from J, with 7 bases in between. For the CDR3, the DNA is TGCGCCAGCAGTTCAGGGTCTGGGGCCAACGTCCTGACTTTC. It codes for CASSSGSGANVLTF.

The V gene is TRBV6-5, the J gene TRBJ2-7, with D maybe TRBD1 (5 bases). CDR1 and CDR2 from the germline V gene are MNHEY and SVGAGI. Deletions cut 5 bases from V and 2 bases from J, with 13 bases between. The CDR3 has 14 residues. CDR3 in DNA: TGTGCCAGCAGTACCGCGGACACAACCTACGAGCAGTACTTC. This codes for CASSTADTTYEQYF.

This chain joins TRBV10-3 and TRBJ1-2; D is unclear. The V end was cut by 3 bases, the J end by 4 bases, with 12 bases between. The CDR3 sequence is 14 residues long. CDR1 and CDR2 from the germline V gene are ENHRY and SYGVKD. The CDR3 bases are TGTGCCATCAGTGAAAATTCTGCTATCTATGGCTACACCTTC. Translated, it gives CAISENSAIYGYTF.

V and J are TRBV23-1 and TRBJ2-7; weak D call: TRBD1 (6 bases). TRBV23-1 is annotated as an ORF whose role is uncertain. Trimming stripped 8 bases from V and 0 bases from J, with 17 bases between. The CDR3 consists of 15 residues. The CDR3, as DNA: TGCGCCAGCTTTCGGGGACAAATGAGCTCCTACGAGCAGTACTTC. Its translation is CASFRGQMSSYEQYF.

The rearrangement joins TRBV6-6 to TRBJ1-1, with D maybe TRBD1 (5 bases). The CDR3 covers 14 residues. Trimming cost V 7 bases and J 3 bases, with 15 bases left between them. Germline V gene data show CDR1 as MNHNY and CDR2 as SVGAGI (reference sequence). Here the CDR3 reads CASTLKGLHTEAFF. CDR3 nucleotides: TGTGCCAGCACCTTAAAGGGACTTCACACTGAAGCTTTCTTT.

The rearrangement joins TRBV30 to TRBJ1-1; D is unclear. Trimming pared 2 bases from V and 4 bases from J, leaving 14 bases between. Germline V gene data show CDR1 as GTSNPN and CDR2 as SVGIG (reference sequence). The CDR3 has 14 amino acids. CDR3 sequence reads: CAWSPLSGTTEAFF. Written as DNA, the CDR3 is TGTGCCTGGAGTCCCCTAAGTGGTACCACTGAAGCTTTCTTT. Together with reference TRBV30 and TRBJ1-1, the CDR3 gives the full variable domain: SQTIHQWPATLVQPVGSPLSLECTVEGTSNPNLYWYRQAAGRGLQLLFYSVGIGQISSEVPQNLSASRPQDRQFILSSKKLLLSDSGFYLCAWSPLSGTTEAFFGQGTRLTVV.

This clone was detected a few times. The chain uses TRBV2 and TRBJ2-3, with 9 positions matching TRBD1. The CDR3 is made up of 17 amino acids. Germline lookup yields CDR1 SNHLY and CDR2 FYNNEI. J was trimmed by 4 bases and V by 1 base; bases with no gene match: 9. The CDR3 loop reads CASSEESGTGWSDTQYF. Here the CDR3 DNA reads TGTGCCAGCAGTGAAGAATCCGGGACAGGGTGGTCAGATACGCAGTATTTT.

This clone appeared a single time. This chain joins TRBV30 and TRBJ1-6; D gene uncertain. Trimming left V 5 bases short and J 7 bases short, with 12 bases between. The CDR3 covers 13 residues. Germline values: CDR1 GTSNPN, CDR2 SVGIG (reference sequence). The chain's CDR3 is CAWENNGNSPLHF. The CDR3 nucleotides read TGTGCCTGGGAGAATAACGGGAATTCACCCCTCCACTTT.

The chain links TRBV18 to TRBJ2-2; TRBD1 agrees at 7 bases. With V trimmed by 6 bases and J by 4 bases, 2 bases remained unmatched. CDR1 KGHSH and CDR2 LQKENI come from the germline V gene. This CDR3 comprises 13 residues. CDR3 nucleotides: TGTGCCAGCTCGGGACAGATCACCGGGGAGCTGTTTTTT. Translated: CASSGQITGELFF.

Only one count was recorded for this clone. The chain combines TRBV10-1 with TRBJ2-7, with 11 bases that match TRBD2. Trimming removed 6 bases from V and 3 bases from J; junction bases left unmatched: 4. CDR3 length: 14 residues. Germline CDR1 is WNHNN and CDR2 is SYGVQD (reference sequence). For the CDR3, the DNA is TGCGCCAGCAGGCCGGGACTAGCGGTCTACGAGCAGTACTTC. Translated, it gives CASRPGLAVYEQYF.

The chain's CDR3 is CASSLSRGGGSGNTIYF. The DNA of the CDR3 is TGTGCCAGCAGCCTGTCAAGAGGGGGCGGCTCTGGAAACACCATATATTTT. The V and J genes are TRBV5-4 and TRBJ1-3; 7 nucleotides agree with TRBD1. Losses at the gene ends were 4 bases for V and 0 bases for J; bases not matched to a gene: 10. CDR1 SGHNT and CDR2 YYREEE come from the germline V gene (reference sequence). The CDR3 covers 17 residues.

With respect to this clone: The same CDR3 arises from other DNA sequences in this sample as well. The chain recombines TRBV2 with TRBJ1-5, with 7 bases identical to TRBD1. This CDR3 region has 14 residues. The germline V gene encodes CDR1 SNHLY and CDR2 FYNNEI. Losses at the gene ends were 4 bases for V and 2 bases for J; bases not matched to a gene: 2. CDR3 DNA: TGTGCCAGCAGTGGCACAGGGGGCAATCAGCCCCAGCATTTT. It translates to CASSGTGGNQPQHF.

The chain couples TRBV9 to TRBJ2-5; D remains ambiguous. The germline CDR1 and CDR2 sequences are SGDLS and YYNGEE. The CDR3 has 15 amino acids. Trimming left V 0 bases short and J 3 bases short, with 12 bases between. The CDR3 is CASSVGAADEETQYF. Here the CDR3 DNA reads TGTGCCAGCAGCGTAGGGGCGGCCGATGAAGAGACCCAGTACTTC.

J is TRBJ1-3 and V is TRBV29-1; the D is unclear. This CDR3 has 14 amino acids. CDR1 and CDR2 from the germline V gene are SQVTM and ANQGSEA. The V end lost 1 base, the J end lost 0 bases, and 7 bases lay between the germline ends. Here the CDR3 reads CSVEGTDSGNTIYF. In DNA, the CDR3 is TGCAGCGTTGAAGGGACGGACTCTGGAAACACCATATATTTT.

This rearrangement joins TRBV6-5 to TRBJ2-1; D gene uncertain. Trimming left V 0 bases short and J 5 bases short, with 5 bases between. Germline V gene lookup returns CDR1 MNHEY and CDR2 SVGAGI. CDR3 size: 13 residues. CDR3 region: CASSYSGNNEQFF. CDR3 coding DNA: TGTGCCAGCAGTTACTCAGGAAACAATGAGCAGTTCTTC.

This clone was observed a single time. The rearrangement joins TRBV6-5 to TRBJ1-1; maybe TRBD1 (6 bases). CDR1 and CDR2 (germline): MNHEY, SVGAGI. The CDR3 loop spans 13 amino acids. The ends were cut back, 4 bases at V and 6 bases at J, with 12 bases in the middle. The chain's CDR3 is CASSSGARSEAFF. CDR3 sequence (DNA): TGTGCCAGCAGTTCGGGGGCAAGATCTGAAGCTTTCTTT.

This chain links TRBV4-3 with TRBJ1-2, with D uncertain. CDR1 and CDR2 (germline): LGHNA, YSLEER. Trimming removed 1 base at V and 4 bases at J, with 10 bases between. This CDR3 spans 14 amino acids. The CDR3 DNA sequence: TGCGCCAGCAGCCAAGTTAGGAGTTCCTATGGCTACACCTTC. It yields the protein CASSQVRSSYGYTF.